The rows below give T cell receptor beta chains drawn from one sample of a study of blood T cell repertoires in COVID-19. Generated by immunoSEQ multiplex PCR, the TCRdb table keeps only in-frame clones and is missing some. Altogether some 95,000 clones are present, 87% being singletons, with the ten largest covering approximately 4.5%. Source material: peripheral blood. The receptor source for this set is a man in his 70s with acute or convalescent COVID-19. The CDR3 runs from the conserved cysteine through the conserved F or W. Fields, in order: clone size, V gene, J gene, D gene, CDR3 protein, CDR3 DNA. The D gene is left open where the match is weak. The size entry is marked missing in some rows and otherwise reads once, few, many or a size class.

abundance: NA
v_gene: TRBV15
j_gene: TRBJ1-2
d_gene: TRBD1
CDR3aa: CATSVPGTGGNGYTF
CDR3nt: TGTGCCACCAGCGTACCCGGGACAGGGGGGAATGGCTACACCTTC

abundance: NA
v_gene: TRBV2
j_gene: TRBJ2-3
d_gene: NA
CDR3aa: CASSIGGRTDTQYF
CDR3nt: TGTGCCAGCAGCATCGGGGGGCGCACAGATACGCAGTATTTT

abundance: NA
v_gene: TRBV7-2
j_gene: TRBJ2-7
d_gene: TRBD1
CDR3aa: CASSLVGTGVLYEQYF
CDR3nt: TGTGCCAGCAGCTTAGTGGGGACAGGGGTACTGTACGAGCAGTACTTC

abundance: NA
v_gene: TRBV6-1
j_gene: TRBJ1-2
d_gene: TRBD1
CDR3aa: CASSEIVTGGASNYGYTF
CDR3nt: TGTGCCAGCAGTGAAATAGTGACAGGGGGGGCTAGCAACTATGGCTACACCTTC

abundance: NA
v_gene: TRBV6-5
j_gene: TRBJ2-7
d_gene: TRBD1
CDR3aa: CASRVGQGIYEQYF
CDR3nt: TGTGCCAGCAGGGTCGGACAGGGTATCTACGAGCAGTACTTC

abundance: NA
v_gene: TRBV11-1
j_gene: TRBJ2-1
d_gene: TRBD2
CDR3aa: CASSQGTSGGMYEQFF
CDR3nt: TGTGCCAGCAGCCAAGGGACTAGCGGGGGGATGTATGAGCAGTTCTTC

abundance: NA
v_gene: TRBV6-5
j_gene: TRBJ1-5
d_gene: NA
CDR3aa: CASSGQRSNQPQHF
CDR3nt: TGTGCCAGCAGCGGACAGAGGTCCAATCAGCCCCAGCATTTT

abundance: NA
v_gene: TRBV12-5
j_gene: TRBJ2-1
d_gene: NA
CDR3aa: CASGPLGRGQFF
CDR3nt: TGTGCTAGTGGACCTCTGGGCCGGGGGCAGTTCTTC

abundance: NA
v_gene: TRBV12-5
j_gene: TRBJ1-2
d_gene: NA
CDR3aa: CASGSGNNNYGYTF
CDR3nt: TGTGCTAGTGGTTCAGGGAACAATAACTATGGCTACACCTTC

abundance: NA
v_gene: TRBV3-1/TRBV3-2
j_gene: TRBJ1-1
d_gene: NA
CDR3aa: CASSQRALVNTEAFF
CDR3nt: TGTGCCAGCAGCCAAAGAGCCTTGGTGAACACTGAAGCTTTCTTT

abundance: NA
v_gene: TRBV27
j_gene: TRBJ1-5
d_gene: NA
CDR3aa: CASRKRHNQPQHF
CDR3nt: TGTGCCAGCAGAAAGAGGCACAATCAGCCCCAGCATTTT

abundance: NA
v_gene: TRBV3-1/TRBV3-2
j_gene: TRBJ2-1
d_gene: TRBD1
CDR3aa: CASSQDGTGLNEQFF
CDR3nt: TGTGCCAGCAGCCAGGACGGGACAGGTCTGAATGAGCAGTTCTTC

abundance: NA
v_gene: TRBV10-2
j_gene: TRBJ2-7
d_gene: TRBD1
CDR3aa: CASNKPGQGVYEQYF
CDR3nt: TGCGCCAGCAACAAACCGGGACAGGGGGTCTACGAGCAGTACTTC

abundance: NA
v_gene: TRBV10-1
j_gene: TRBJ2-3
d_gene: TRBD2
CDR3aa: CASSLGAGGVGDTQYF
CDR3nt: TGCGCCAGCAGCCTGGGAGCGGGGGGCGTGGGAGATACGCAGTATTTT

abundance: NA
v_gene: TRBV3-1/TRBV3-2
j_gene: TRBJ1-2
d_gene: TRBD1
CDR3aa: CASSQVLPGQGGAYGYTF
CDR3nt: TGTGCCAGCAGCCAAGTCCTCCCGGGACAAGGGGGCGCTTATGGCTACACCTTC

abundance: once
v_gene: TRBV5-6
j_gene: TRBJ1-1
d_gene: TRBD1
CDR3aa: CASSFRDRGRTEAFF
CDR3nt: TGTGCCAGCAGCTTCCGGGACAGGGGGCGAACTGAAGCTTTCTTT

abundance: NA
v_gene: TRBV28
j_gene: TRBJ1-4
d_gene: TRBD1
CDR3aa: CASSRPGQGAVGREKLFF
CDR3nt: TGTGCCAGCTCACGACCGGGACAGGGAGCAGTCGGAAGAGAAAAACTGTTTTTT

abundance: NA
v_gene: TRBV5-1
j_gene: TRBJ2-3
d_gene: TRBD2
CDR3aa: CASSLWASGGGDTQYF
CDR3nt: TGCGCCAGCAGCTTGTGGGCTAGCGGGGGCGGGGATACGCAGTATTTT

abundance: NA
v_gene: TRBV5-1
j_gene: TRBJ2-2
d_gene: TRBD1
CDR3aa: CASSLTWTGGNTGELFF
CDR3nt: TGCGCCAGCAGCTTGACTTGGACAGGGGGGAACACCGGGGAGCTGTTTTTT

abundance: NA
v_gene: TRBV18
j_gene: TRBJ1-1
d_gene: TRBD1
CDR3aa: CASSSQGAGAEAFF
CDR3nt: TGTGCCAGCTCAAGTCAGGGGGCGGGGGCTGAAGCTTTCTTT

abundance: once
v_gene: TRBV19
j_gene: TRBJ1-4
d_gene: TRBD1
CDR3aa: CASSIPRQGAYEKLFF
CDR3nt: TGTGCCAGTAGTATTCCCCGACAGGGGGCTTATGAAAAACTGTTTTTT

abundance: NA
v_gene: TRBV4-2
j_gene: TRBJ1-5
d_gene: NA
CDR3aa: CASSQDGRRGQPQHF
CDR3nt: TGTGCCAGCAGCCAAGATGGGCGGAGGGGTCAGCCCCAGCATTTT

abundance: NA
v_gene: TRBV19
j_gene: TRBJ1-1
d_gene: NA
CDR3aa: CASSISQIENTEAFF
CDR3nt: TGTGCCAGTAGTATTTCCCAGATCGAGAACACTGAAGCTTTCTTT

abundance: NA
v_gene: TRBV4-2
j_gene: TRBJ2-4
d_gene: NA
CDR3aa: CASSQDRESGQLAKNIQYF
CDR3nt: TGTGCCAGCAGCCAAGATCGGGAATCGGGACAACTAGCCAAAAACATTCAGTACTTC

abundance: NA
v_gene: TRBV6-5
j_gene: TRBJ2-3
d_gene: NA
CDR3aa: CASSLDRTSTDTQYF
CDR3nt: TGTGCCAGCAGCCTTGACAGAACTAGCACAGATACGCAGTATTTT

abundance: NA
v_gene: TRBV5-4
j_gene: TRBJ1-1
d_gene: NA
CDR3aa: CASSLGDRMNTEAFF
CDR3nt: TGTGCCAGCAGCTTGGGAGACAGGATGAACACTGAAGCTTTCTTT

abundance: once
v_gene: TRBV6-5
j_gene: TRBJ2-5
d_gene: TRBD1
CDR3aa: CASSYSRGRGETQYF
CDR3nt: TGTGCCAGCAGTTACTCGAGGGGCAGGGGGGAGACCCAGTACTTC

abundance: NA
v_gene: TRBV9
j_gene: TRBJ2-2
d_gene: NA
CDR3aa: CASSVAQVGTGELFF
CDR3nt: TGTGCCAGCAGCGTAGCACAGGTCGGCACCGGGGAGCTGTTTTTT

abundance: NA
v_gene: TRBV28
j_gene: TRBJ1-2
d_gene: NA
CDR3aa: CASSPPMGGRNYGYTF
CDR3nt: TGTGCCAGCAGTCCCCCGATGGGGGGGCGCAACTATGGCTACACCTTC

abundance: once
v_gene: TRBV5-1
j_gene: TRBJ2-1
d_gene: TRBD1
CDR3aa: CASSLPRDRYNEQFF
CDR3nt: TGCGCCAGCAGCTTGCCCCGGGACAGATACAATGAGCAGTTCTTC

abundance: NA
v_gene: TRBV5-1
j_gene: TRBJ2-7
d_gene: NA
CDR3aa: CASSRGTGTYEQYF
CDR3nt: TGCGCCAGCAGCCGAGGTACAGGGACCTACGAGCAGTACTTC

abundance: few
v_gene: TRBV30
j_gene: TRBJ1-3
d_gene: NA
CDR3aa: CAWSRIASGNTIYF
CDR3nt: TGTGCCTGGAGTAGAATAGCCTCCGGAAACACCATATATTTT

abundance: NA
v_gene: TRBV6-1
j_gene: TRBJ2-3
d_gene: NA
CDR3aa: CASSEYHPTGGSTDTQYF
CDR3nt: TGTGCCAGCAGTGAATATCACCCGACAGGCGGTAGCACAGATACGCAGTATTTT

abundance: NA
v_gene: TRBV7-2
j_gene: TRBJ2-2
d_gene: NA
CDR3aa: CASSLEGSRDTGELFF
CDR3nt: TGTGCCAGCAGCTTAGAAGGCAGTCGGGACACCGGGGAGCTGTTTTTT

abundance: NA
v_gene: TRBV12-5
j_gene: TRBJ2-7
d_gene: NA
CDR3aa: CASDRGGSYEQYF
CDR3nt: TGTGCTAGCGACAGAGGGGGCTCCTACGAGCAGTACTTC

abundance: once
v_gene: TRBV6-1
j_gene: TRBJ2-2
d_gene: TRBD1
CDR3aa: CASSEQGAPGELFF
CDR3nt: TGTGCCAGCAGTGAACAGGGGGCCCCCGGGGAGCTGTTTTTT

abundance: NA
v_gene: TRBV2
j_gene: TRBJ2-3
d_gene: TRBD2
CDR3aa: CASSVRLAESDTQYF
CDR3nt: TGTGCCAGCAGTGTACGACTAGCCGAGTCCGATACGCAGTATTTT

abundance: NA
v_gene: TRBV28
j_gene: TRBJ1-4
d_gene: NA
CDR3aa: CASSLTHSPQGGKLFF
CDR3nt: TGTGCCAGCAGCTTGACCCACAGCCCTCAAGGAGGAAAACTGTTTTTT

abundance: NA
v_gene: TRBV28
j_gene: TRBJ1-2
d_gene: NA
CDR3aa: CASSLRRDGYTF
CDR3nt: TGTGCCAGCAGTTTACGGAGGGATGGCTACACCTTC

abundance: NA
v_gene: TRBV18
j_gene: TRBJ1-3
d_gene: NA
CDR3aa: CASSPRTLGNTIYF
CDR3nt: TGTGCCAGCTCACCACGGACACTTGGAAACACCATATATTTT

abundance: NA
v_gene: TRBV6-6
j_gene: TRBJ1-4
d_gene: TRBD1
CDR3aa: CASSRGTGVEKLFF
CDR3nt: TGTGCCAGCAGTAGAGGGACAGGGGTTGAAAAACTGTTTTTT

abundance: NA
v_gene: TRBV7-9
j_gene: TRBJ2-2
d_gene: TRBD2
CDR3aa: CASSSPAGASNTGELFF
CDR3nt: TGTGCCAGCAGCTCCCCCGCGGGAGCATCGAACACCGGGGAGCTGTTTTTT

abundance: NA
v_gene: TRBV6-8
j_gene: TRBJ1-3
d_gene: NA
CDR3aa: CASRSPGHAGNTIYF
CDR3nt: TGTGCCAGCAGGTCACCGGGACACGCTGGAAACACCATATATTTT